The 9 T cell receptor beta chains presented below share a single source sample, sequenced in a study of Ad26.COV2.S vaccination and SARS-CoV-2 variants. Method: immunoSEQ multiplex PCR; TCRdb's copy keeps in-frame clones and lacks some. The sample contains hundreds of thousands of clones, about 91% of which appear only once. The sequences come from peripheral blood, collected after recovery from COVID-19. The origin of the receptors is a human donor who had recovered from COVID-19.

The chain uses TRBV7-9 and TRBJ1-5, with 7 bases that match TRBD1. The CDR3 is 13 residues long. Losses at the gene ends were 5 bases for V and 3 bases for J; bases not matched to a gene: 1. Germline V lookup: CDR1 SEHNR, CDR2 FQNEAQ (reference sequence). This chain's CDR3 is CASSGTDNQPQHF. CDR3 coding DNA: TGTGCCAGCAGCGGGACAGACAATCAGCCCCAGCATTTT.

Only one count was recorded for this clone. The chain uses TRBV12-3 or TRBV12-4 and TRBJ1-2; no definite D call. Trimming took 7 bases from V and 5 from J, leaving 14 bases between them. This CDR3 is built from 13 residues. CDR3 DNA: TGTGCCAGCACCCGGGCCTACGATTATGGCTACACCTTC. It encodes CASTRAYDYGYTF.

The chain uses TRBV11-1 and TRBJ1-1; a possible D gene is TRBD1 (5 bases). The CDR3 loop spans 15 amino acids. The V end lost 5 bases, the J end lost 1 base, and 14 bases lay between the germline ends. Germline CDR1 SGHAT, CDR2 FQDESV (reference sequence). The CDR3 spells CASSPFKGQNTEAFF. The CDR3 DNA reads TGTGCCAGCAGCCCGTTCAAGGGGCAGAACACTGAAGCTTTCTTT.

This clone was recorded a few times. The chain uses TRBV7-7 and TRBJ2-1; D perhaps matches TRBD2 (6 bases). Trimming stripped 6 bases from V and 4 bases from J, with 13 bases between. The germline gives CDR1 SSHAT, CDR2 FNYEAQ (reference sequence). CDR3 length equals 14 residues. CDR3 in amino acids: CASSYTGGYNEQFF. Here the CDR3 DNA reads TGTGCCAGCAGTTATACCGGGGGATACAATGAGCAGTTCTTC.

The gene calls are TRBV27 and TRBJ2-5; 12 nucleotides line up with TRBD2. After removal of 2 bases from V and 0 bases from J, the junction contained 7 bases not matched to a gene. This CDR3 comprises 18 residues. Germline CDR1 reads MNHEY; CDR2 reads SMNVEV (reference sequence). CDR3 nucleotide sequence: TGTGCCAGCAGTTTAGGGCTAGCGGGGGGGACCAACCAAGAGACCCAGTACTTC. Protein: CASSLGLAGGTNQETQYF.

V gene TRBV6-2 or TRBV6-3 combines with J gene TRBJ2-3; D gene unclear. Germline V gives CDR1 MNHEY, CDR2 SVGEGT. V lost 0 bases, J lost 1 base, and 14 bases lay in between. This CDR3 spans 17 amino acids. The CDR3 bases are TGTGCCAGCAGTTACTCGATATCGAGCGTTGGCACAGATACGCAGTATTTT. This sequence encodes CASSYSISSVGTDTQYF.

This clone was detected many times. The V call is TRBV5-6, the J call TRBJ1-2, with unresolved D. Between the trimmed V and J ends, which lost 2 bases and 8 bases, there was a span of 7 bases. Germline V CDR1 and CDR2: SGHDT, YYEEEE. There are 11 residues in the CDR3. CDR3 amino acids: CASSFFQGYTF. The CDR3 DNA follows: TGTGCCAGCAGCTTTTTCCAGGGCTACACCTTC.

The chain carries TRBV6-6 and TRBJ1-2; D perhaps matches TRBD1 (5 bases). Germline-derived CDR1 and CDR2 are MNHNY and SVGAGI (reference sequence). This CDR3 contains 15 residues. Trimming cost V 7 bases and J 3 bases, with 18 bases left between them. CDR3 in DNA: TGTGCCAGCAACACGAGGGGTCGGGGGGACTATGGCTACACCTTC. It codes for CASNTRGRGDYGYTF.

This clone came up a few times. The rearrangement uses TRBV2 and TRBJ2-2, with 7 nucleotides matching TRBD1. The CDR3 sequence is 14 residues long. V lost 7 bases to trimming and J lost 0 bases; unmatched junction nucleotides: 2. Per germline, CDR1 SNHLY and CDR2 FYNNEI. Here the CDR3 DNA reads TGTGCCAGCAAGGGGACAGCGAACACCGGGGAGCTGTTTTTT. As protein: CASKGTANTGELFF.